This record covers a single T cell receptor beta chain. Its antigen is not known. Trimming took off 3 bases at V and 4 bases at J, with 9 bases between the two ends. CDR1 and CDR2 (germline): KGHSH, LQKENI. The length of the CDR3 is 13 residues. The data stem from a study of cytomegalovirus exposure and HLA in healthy donors. Primers for the PCR totalled 60 Vbeta and 13 Jbeta. Some clones are missing from TCRdb's copy, which holds only in-frame ones; the method was immunoSEQ multiplex PCR. The sample has approximately 190,000 clones, 80% to 90% seen once. Study-wide findings and caveats: A classifier reportedly called cytomegalovirus status with high sensitivity and specificity. Sequencing likely caused a cluster of highly shared sequence variants.

Sequencing was carried out using PBMCs. The receptor comes from a man aged 40-49 years in good health and CMV-seropositive. The chain recombines TRBV18 with TRBJ1-1, with D possibly matching TRBD1 (6 bases). CDR3 amino acids: CASSPEGGTEAFF. The CDR3 DNA is TGTGCCAGCTCACCGGAAGGGGGCACTGAAGCTTTCTTT.